A selection of T cell receptor beta chains follows, all from one sample in a study of OX40 agonist ivuxolimab in advanced cancers. Produced via immunoSEQ multiplex PCR; TCRdb's table is partial and in-frame only. The sample gives around 67,000 clones, 65% to 90% of which show up once; 0.7% is in the top ten. This material consisted of CD4+ or CD8+ T cells sorted from blood, taken in a trial of the OX40 agonist ivuxolimab. The receptors come from an adult with an advanced solid tumor such as melanoma, head and neck, liver or kidney cancer. The CDR3 runs from the conserved cysteine through the conserved F or W. The D gene is left open where the match is weak. Rows may omit the clone size; those that give it use once, few, many or a size class.

v_gene: TRBV5-1; d_gene: NA; abundance: few; j_gene: TRBJ2-1; CDR3aa: CASSLAGTSSYNEQFF; CDR3nt: TGCGCCAGCAGCTTGGCCGGGACGTCATCCTACAATGAGCAGTTCTTC
v_gene: TRBV5-1; d_gene: NA; abundance: NA; j_gene: TRBJ2-5; CDR3aa: CASSLVGTPQETQYF; CDR3nt: TGCGCCAGCAGCTTGGTAGGGACACCTCAAGAGACCCAGTACTTC
v_gene: TRBV7-2; d_gene: TRBD2; abundance: NA; j_gene: TRBJ2-3; CDR3aa: CASSLVSGMTDTQYF; CDR3nt: TGTGCCAGCAGCTTAGTTAGCGGGATGACAGATACGCAGTATTTT
v_gene: TRBV5-4; d_gene: TRBD2; abundance: NA; j_gene: TRBJ2-5; CDR3aa: CASSRRASSGRQETQYF; CDR3nt: TGTGCCAGCAGCCGCCGTGCCTCTAGCGGGAGGCAAGAGACCCAGTACTTC
v_gene: TRBV29-1; d_gene: NA; abundance: NA; j_gene: TRBJ2-1; CDR3aa: CSTGLPHNEQFF; CDR3nt: TGCAGCACGGGACTGCCCCACAATGAGCAGTTCTTC
v_gene: TRBV4-2; d_gene: NA; abundance: NA; j_gene: TRBJ1-5; CDR3aa: CASSQAGTANQPQHF; CDR3nt: TGTGCCAGCAGCCAGGCGGGGACGGCGAATCAGCCCCAGCATTTT
v_gene: TRBV21-1; d_gene: NA; abundance: few; j_gene: TRBJ2-1; CDR3aa: CASSKLAGPYNEQFF; CDR3nt: TGTGCCAGCAGCAAACTTGCAGGTCCCTACAATGAGCAGTTCTTC
v_gene: TRBV6-1; d_gene: TRBD1; abundance: NA; j_gene: TRBJ1-5; CDR3aa: CASSAGRGLNQPQHF; CDR3nt: TGTGCCAGCAGTGCCGGCAGGGGGCTCAATCAGCCCCAGCATTTT
v_gene: TRBV7-9; d_gene: TRBD1; abundance: few; j_gene: TRBJ1-5; CDR3aa: CASSKGQVGPQHF; CDR3nt: TGTGCCAGCAGCAAAGGACAGGTGGGGCCCCAGCATTTT
v_gene: TRBV18; d_gene: NA; abundance: once; j_gene: TRBJ1-1; CDR3aa: CASSPSPNTEAFF; CDR3nt: TGTGCCAGCTCACCGTCCCCGAACACTGAAGCTTTCTTT
v_gene: TRBV19; d_gene: NA; abundance: NA; j_gene: TRBJ1-3; CDR3aa: CASSIRTAGNTIYF; CDR3nt: TGTGCCAGTAGTATCCGGACTGCTGGAAACACCATATATTTT
v_gene: TRBV9; d_gene: TRBD1; abundance: NA; j_gene: TRBJ1-3; CDR3aa: CASSPQGTVSGNTIYF; CDR3nt: TGTGCCAGCAGCCCCCAGGGGACAGTCTCTGGAAACACCATATATTTT
v_gene: TRBV2; d_gene: NA; abundance: NA; j_gene: TRBJ2-1; CDR3aa: CASSQGSYNEQFF; CDR3nt: TGTGCCAGCAGTCAGGGTTCCTACAATGAGCAGTTCTTC
v_gene: TRBV6-5; d_gene: NA; abundance: NA; j_gene: TRBJ1-3; CDR3aa: CASRSGGSGNTIYF; CDR3nt: TGTGCCAGCAGATCGGGAGGCTCTGGAAACACCATATATTTT
v_gene: TRBV11-1; d_gene: NA; abundance: NA; j_gene: TRBJ1-1; CDR3aa: CASSPAGMVRTEAFF; CDR3nt: TGTGCCAGCAGCCCCGCCGGGATGGTACGCACTGAAGCTTTCTTT
v_gene: TRBV29-1; d_gene: NA; abundance: NA; j_gene: TRBJ2-7; CDR3aa: CSVGGPSYEQYF; CDR3nt: TGCAGCGTTGGCGGACCGTCGTACGAGCAGTACTTC
v_gene: TRBV6-5; d_gene: TRBD2; abundance: NA; j_gene: TRBJ2-1; CDR3aa: CASSYTGAGAAEQFF; CDR3nt: TGTGCCAGCAGTTACACGGGAGCGGGGGCTGCTGAGCAGTTCTTC
v_gene: TRBV4-2; d_gene: NA; abundance: NA; j_gene: TRBJ2-7; CDR3aa: CASSQAALGDFYEQYF; CDR3nt: TGTGCCAGCAGCCAAGCCGCGCTAGGAGACTTCTACGAGCAGTACTTC
v_gene: TRBV11-2; d_gene: NA; abundance: few; j_gene: TRBJ1-2; CDR3aa: CASSLDTYGYTF; CDR3nt: TGTGCCAGCAGCTTAGACACCTATGGCTACACCTTC
v_gene: TRBV2; d_gene: TRBD1; abundance: NA; j_gene: TRBJ1-3; CDR3aa: CASGTGVLSGNTIYF; CDR3nt: TGTGCCAGCGGGACAGGGGTCCTCTCTGGAAACACCATATATTTT
v_gene: TRBV30; d_gene: NA; abundance: NA; j_gene: TRBJ1-2; CDR3aa: CAWGRAAANYGYTF; CDR3nt: TGTGCCTGGGGACGGGCAGCGGCTAACTATGGCTACACCTTC
v_gene: TRBV5-1; d_gene: NA; abundance: once; j_gene: TRBJ2-2; CDR3aa: CASSLDPGVGELFF; CDR3nt: TGCGCCAGCAGCTTGGATCCAGGGGTCGGGGAGCTGTTTTTT
v_gene: TRBV2; d_gene: TRBD1; abundance: NA; j_gene: TRBJ2-3; CDR3aa: CASSGGTGDTQYF; CDR3nt: TGTGCCAGCAGTGGAGGGACAGGGGATACGCAGTATTTT
v_gene: TRBV2; d_gene: TRBD1; abundance: NA; j_gene: TRBJ2-5; CDR3aa: CASSEDRGGETQYF; CDR3nt: TGTGCCAGCAGTGAAGACAGGGGCGGAGAGACCCAGTACTTC
v_gene: TRBV12-5; d_gene: NA; abundance: few; j_gene: TRBJ1-5; CDR3aa: CASGFGTRGQPQHF; CDR3nt: TGTGCTAGTGGTTTCGGGACACGCGGGCAGCCCCAGCATTTT
v_gene: TRBV5-8; d_gene: NA; abundance: NA; j_gene: TRBJ1-2; CDR3aa: CASSAWTEWMAGNYGYTF; CDR3nt: TGTGCCAGCAGCGCGTGGACAGAATGGATGGCCGGGAACTATGGCTACACCTTC
v_gene: TRBV11-2; d_gene: TRBD1; abundance: NA; j_gene: TRBJ1-4; CDR3aa: CASSRTGGEKLFF; CDR3nt: TGTGCCAGCAGCCGAACAGGGGGGGAAAAACTGTTTTTT
v_gene: TRBV14; d_gene: NA; abundance: NA; j_gene: TRBJ1-2; CDR3aa: CASSQVPDPYGYTF; CDR3nt: TGTGCCAGCAGCCAAGTACCAGACCCGTATGGCTACACCTTC
v_gene: TRBV18; d_gene: NA; abundance: medium-sized; j_gene: TRBJ1-2; CDR3aa: CASSPDSLPNYGYTF; CDR3nt: TGTGCCAGCTCCCCGGACAGTCTTCCTAACTATGGCTACACCTTC